This record concerns one T cell receptor (beta chain) sequence. This sample was taken from a study of blood T cell repertoires in COVID-19. Turning to the study itself: Sources were T cells, B-cell-depleted T cells, or PBMCs; the material itself was cDNA or gDNA.

Authors' processing steps: Scientists estimated how many nucleated cells there were by amplifying reference gene primers. Assay used: immunoSEQ multiplex PCR; TCRdb lists only in-frame clones, some missing. Clone size and V and J calls were adopted from that table, with D and trimming inferred from the DNA. Counted here are 59,000 or so clones, around 84% occurring once; the ten biggest clones make up 5.5% to 7.5%. This CDR3 spans 14 amino acids. CDR1 SQVTM and CDR2 ANQGSEA come from the germline V gene. Between the trimmed V and J ends, which lost 4 bases and 0 bases, there was a span of 11 bases. The V gene is TRBV29-1, the J gene TRBJ2-3; possibly TRBD2 for D (5 bases). Sequenced sample: peripheral blood. The receptor comes from a man aged 55 to 70 with acute or convalescent COVID-19. The CDR3 DNA reads as TGCAGCGTTGTTGTGGGCGGGAGCACAGATACGCAGTATTTT. Amino acids: CSVVVGGSTDTQYF.